This T cell receptor beta chain appears in the sequencing data of a study of Graves' ophthalmopathy and Graves' hyperthyroidism. Study background: Stable hyperthyroid donors showed no ophthalmopathy during 18 months follow-up.

There are many counts of this clonotype. RNA transcripts provided the template for amplifying TCR beta CDR3 regions. Investigators did first-round RT-PCR with HTBI primers, then second-round multiplex PCR. Each CDR3 protein gets one entry after TCRdb re-called the multiplex PCR reads with MiXCR. The sample consists of 580,000 or so distinct CDR3 sequences, less than 40% of them appearing once. Trimming took 4 bases from V and 3 from J; bases not matched to a gene: 4. Per germline, CDR1 PRHDT and CDR2 FYEKMQ (reference sequence). This CDR3 comprises 14 residues. Eligible hyperthyroidism cases comprised new diagnoses of under 2 months' duration in individuals aged 18 to 65. Patients were excluded if they had other autoimmune diseases or uncontrolled infections, and likewise if pregnancy or lactation applied.

The clonotype comes from an adult man with Graves' hyperthyroidism. This rearrangement joins TRBV13 to TRBJ2-7; TRBD1 matches 9 bases. The material sequenced was peripheral blood or thyroid tissue (not recorded which). The CDR3 loop is CASSSRQGVYEQYF. The CDR3 DNA reads as TGTGCCAGCAGCTCACGACAGGGGGTCTACGAGCAGTACTTC.